A selection of T cell receptor beta chains follows, all from one sample in a study of OX40 agonist ivuxolimab in advanced cancers. Sequencing was performed with immunoSEQ multiplex PCR; in TCRdb, only in-frame clones are kept and a portion is missing. The data contain approximately 70,000 clones, about 85% of them seen just once; the ten biggest clones take up roughly 0.8%. Sequenced material: CD4+ or CD8+ T cells sorted from blood, taken in a trial of the OX40 agonist ivuxolimab. The origin of the receptors is an adult with an advanced solid tumor such as melanoma, head and neck, liver or kidney cancer. Both conserved end residues are part of each CDR3. Each record gives: V gene, clone size, D gene, J gene, CDR3 DNA, CDR3 protein. D genes are given only for firm matches. Clone size appears in some rows only: once, few, many, or a class for an expanded clone.

v_gene: TRBV9; abundance: .; d_gene: TRBD1; j_gene: TRBJ2-3; CDR3nt: TGTGCCAGCAGCGCCCGGACAGGGGCTAGGACAGATACGCAGTATTTT; CDR3aa: CASSARTGARTDTQYF
v_gene: TRBV28; abundance: few; d_gene: .; j_gene: TRBJ1-2; CDR3nt: TGTGCCAGCAGTTTTGGCGGGGATCTCTATGGCTACACCTTC; CDR3aa: CASSFGGDLYGYTF
v_gene: TRBV4-3; abundance: .; d_gene: TRBD2; j_gene: TRBJ2-7; CDR3nt: TGCGCCAGCAGCCAAGATGTGGCAAATAGCGGGAGCAACGAGCAGTACTTC; CDR3aa: CASSQDVANSGSNEQYF
v_gene: TRBV5-4; abundance: .; d_gene: TRBD2; j_gene: TRBJ2-2; CDR3nt: TGTGCCAGCAGCTTGGCGGGGGGGCCTCTCGGGGAGCTGTTTTTT; CDR3aa: CASSLAGGPLGELFF
v_gene: TRBV5-4; abundance: once; d_gene: TRBD1; j_gene: TRBJ2-2; CDR3nt: TGTGCCAGCAGCCCGGTACAGGGGACGATGACCCAACCGAACACCGGGGAGCTGTTTTTT; CDR3aa: CASSPVQGTMTQPNTGELFF
v_gene: TRBV6-6; abundance: .; d_gene: .; j_gene: TRBJ1-1; CDR3nt: TGTGCCAGCAAGGAGAACACTGAAGCTTTCTTT; CDR3aa: CASKENTEAFF
v_gene: TRBV5-4; abundance: .; d_gene: .; j_gene: TRBJ1-2; CDR3nt: TGTGCCAGCAGCCCCAAGGGGGGGGATAACTATGGCTACACCTTC; CDR3aa: CASSPKGGDNYGYTF
v_gene: TRBV30; abundance: .; d_gene: .; j_gene: TRBJ1-2; CDR3nt: TGTGCCTGGAGTGCCCGACCGGGTCCTTGGGGCTACACCTTC; CDR3aa: CAWSARPGPWGYTF
v_gene: TRBV6-1; abundance: .; d_gene: .; j_gene: TRBJ1-6; CDR3nt: TGTGCCAGCAGTGAGTTGGGGGCTGATTCACCCCTCCACTTT; CDR3aa: CASSELGADSPLHF
v_gene: TRBV30; abundance: .; d_gene: TRBD1; j_gene: TRBJ2-2; CDR3nt: TGTGCCTGGAGTGTCCAACCGGGACAGCTTCCGAACACCGGGGAGCTGTTTTTT; CDR3aa: CAWSVQPGQLPNTGELFF
v_gene: TRBV19; abundance: .; d_gene: .; j_gene: TRBJ2-1; CDR3nt: TGTGCCAGTAGTCCCGGATTATGGGAGCAGTTCTTC; CDR3aa: CASSPGLWEQFF
v_gene: TRBV5-6; abundance: .; d_gene: .; j_gene: TRBJ1-2; CDR3nt: TGTGCCAGCAGCTTGGGGAAAGGGCCCGGTGGCTACACCTTC; CDR3aa: CASSLGKGPGGYTF
v_gene: TRBV7-8; abundance: once; d_gene: TRBD1; j_gene: TRBJ2-6; CDR3nt: TGTGCCAGCAGTATGACAGGGTACTCTGGGGCCAACGTCCTGACTTTC; CDR3aa: CASSMTGYSGANVLTF
v_gene: TRBV11-3; abundance: .; d_gene: .; j_gene: TRBJ2-2; CDR3nt: TGTGCCAGCAGCTTAGGGGCCCCGGACACCGGGGAGCTGTTTTTT; CDR3aa: CASSLGAPDTGELFF
v_gene: TRBV28; abundance: many; d_gene: .; j_gene: TRBJ2-7; CDR3nt: TGTGCCAGTACAGGGAACGACGAGCAGTACTTC; CDR3aa: CASTGNDEQYF
v_gene: TRBV18; abundance: .; d_gene: TRBD2; j_gene: TRBJ2-5; CDR3nt: TGTGCCAGCTCACCTACAATAGCGGGAAATATAGAGACCCAGTACTTC; CDR3aa: CASSPTIAGNIETQYF
v_gene: TRBV5-4; abundance: .; d_gene: .; j_gene: TRBJ2-7; CDR3nt: TGTGCCAGCAGCTTGCAGGCCAGGGAAAACGAGCAGTACTTC; CDR3aa: CASSLQARENEQYF
v_gene: TRBV9; abundance: .; d_gene: .; j_gene: TRBJ2-1; CDR3nt: TGTGCCAGCAGCGTATGGGACATCCGGAGGGGCAATGAGCAGTTCTTC; CDR3aa: CASSVWDIRRGNEQFF
v_gene: TRBV10-3; abundance: .; d_gene: TRBD1; j_gene: TRBJ1-2; CDR3nt: TGTGCCATCAGTGAGTCAGCGGGACAGTTCTATGGCTACACCTTC; CDR3aa: CAISESAGQFYGYTF